The rows below give T cell receptor beta chains drawn from one sample of a study of blood T cell repertoires in COVID-19. Sequencing was performed with immunoSEQ multiplex PCR; in TCRdb, only in-frame clones are kept and a portion is missing. Of around 110,000 clones listed, 60% to 80% are singletons. The material sequenced was peripheral blood. These receptors all stem from a human donor with acute or convalescent COVID-19. The donor label of this sample is uncertain. The CDR3 runs from the conserved cysteine through the conserved F or W. D genes are given only for firm matches. Some rows mark clone size as missing; the rest say once, few, many or name a class of expanded clone.

>TRBJ1-5|TRBV19|NA|NA
TGTGCCAGTACTCAGGGGCCTCCGAATCAGCCCCAGCATTTT
CASTQGPPNQPQHF
>TRBJ2-7|TRBV10-3|TRBD1|NA
TGTGCCATCAGTGACCGGGACAGGGGTTTAGAGCAGTACTTC
CAISDRDRGLEQYF
>TRBJ2-5|TRBV21-1|NA|NA
TGTGCCAGCAGCAAATACAGGGAGGGTAGCCCCGACCGAGAGACCCAGTACTTC
CASSKYREGSPDRETQYF
>TRBJ1-5|TRBV2|NA|once
TGTGCCAGCAGGAGGGGAGGGGGCAATCAGCCCCAGCATTTT
CASRRGGGNQPQHF
>TRBJ2-3|TRBV2|NA|once
TGTGCCAGCACCTCAGGGGTCACAGATACGCAGTATTTT
CASTSGVTDTQYF
>TRBJ1-1|TRBV29-1|NA|many
TGCAGCGCGGGGGGGCAGAACACTGAAGCTTTCTTT
CSAGGQNTEAFF
>TRBJ1-1|TRBV27|NA|NA
TGTGCCAGCAGTTTATGGGCTTTTGGTGAAGCTTTCTTT
CASSLWAFGEAFF
>TRBJ2-2|TRBV5-1|NA|once
TGCGCCAGCAGATTCACAACGAACACCGGGGAGCTGTTTTTT
CASRFTTNTGELFF
>TRBJ2-2|TRBV3-1/TRBV3-2|NA|NA
TGTGCCAGCAGCCAAGGTTCAGGGACCGGGGAGCTGTTTTTT
CASSQGSGTGELFF
>TRBJ2-2|TRBV29-1|NA|NA
TGCAGCGTTGGGACAGGGAGGGCCGGGGAGCTGTTTTTT
CSVGTGRAGELFF
>TRBJ1-6|TRBV2|NA|NA
TGTGCCAGCAGCGCCCTCGCACGGAATTCACCCCTCCACTTT
CASSALARNSPLHF
>TRBJ1-4|TRBV30|TRBD1|NA
TGTGCCTGGGTCCCGGGACAGGGTAGCGAAAAACTGTTTTTT
CAWVPGQGSEKLFF
>TRBJ2-1|TRBV4-1|TRBD2|NA
TGCGCCAGCAGCCAAGAAGGGACTAGGAATGAGCAGTTCTTC
CASSQEGTRNEQFF
>TRBJ2-7|TRBV3-1/TRBV3-2|TRBD2|NA
TGTGCCAGCAGCCATTCGGGACTAGCGGTTTACGAGCAGTACTTC
CASSHSGLAVYEQYF
>TRBJ2-1|TRBV4-1|TRBD2|NA
TGCGCCAGCACCATCTTACTAGCGGGGGACAATGAGCAGTTCTTC
CASTILLAGDNEQFF
>TRBJ1-1|TRBV7-9|TRBD1|NA
TGTGCCAGCAGCCTGGGACAGAAGAACACTGAAGCTTTCTTT
CASSLGQKNTEAFF
>TRBJ1-6|TRBV10-3|TRBD1|NA
TGTGCCATCAGTGAGCGGGGGACAGGGGTAGCTTCACCCCTCCACTTT
CAISERGTGVASPLHF
>TRBJ2-2|TRBV6-1|NA|once
TGTGCCAGCAGTGAGCGCTCTACAGGCCCGCTCAACACCGGGGAGCTGTTTTTT
CASSERSTGPLNTGELFF